The 11 T cell receptor beta chains below come from one sample, sequenced in a study of cytomegalovirus exposure and HLA in healthy donors. The PCR had 60 Vbeta and 13 Jbeta primers. Assay used: immunoSEQ multiplex PCR; TCRdb lists only in-frame clones, some missing. The top ten hold approximately 2.3% of the sample, which has around 180,000 clones, approximately 80% seen once. Input material: PBMCs. The receptors were gathered from a male donor in good health and CMV-seronegative.

This chain uses TRBV27 with TRBJ1-6, with D uncertain. The ends were cut back, 2 bases at V and 7 bases at J, with 3 bases in the middle. This CDR3 region has 12 residues. The V gene's germline CDR1 is MNHEY and CDR2 SMNVEV (reference sequence). The CDR3 coding sequence is TGTGCCAGCAGTTTAGGCAATTCACCCCTCCACTTT. Protein: CASSLGNSPLHF.

On this clone: The same CDR3 is also encoded by other DNA sequences in this sample. The chain uses TRBV5-1 and TRBJ2-2; D is unresolved. Deletions cut 2 bases from V and 0 bases from J, with 8 bases between. CDR3 length equals 15 residues. Germline loops: CDR1 SGHRS, CDR2 YFSETQ. CDR3: CASSFGTANTGELFF. The DNA for the CDR3 is TGCGCCAGCAGCTTCGGAACAGCGAACACCGGGGAGCTGTTTTTT.

The chain joins TRBV10-1 to TRBJ1-6; 7 bases map to TRBD1. The CDR3 has 17 residues. The germline V gene encodes CDR1 WNHNN and CDR2 SYGVQD (reference sequence). V shed 3 bases and J 7 bases; nucleotides not matched to a gene: 12. The CDR3 DNA follows: TGCGCCAGCAGTGATTCCGAGGGGGCGGTTCGGAATTCACCCCTCCACTTT. Translating gives CASSDSEGAVRNSPLHF.

This clone was counted between two and nine times. V and J are TRBV29-1 and TRBJ1-1; 7 bases are a match to TRBD1. CDR1 and CDR2 from the germline V gene are SQVTM and ANQGSEA. V dropped 6 bases and J dropped 2; count of bases not matched to a gene: 6. The CDR3 extends over 13 amino acids. CDR3 loop: CSVTGTVNTEAFF. CDR3 coding DNA: TGCAGCGTCACCGGGACAGTTAACACTGAAGCTTTCTTT.

This chain connects TRBV15 to TRBJ1-4; 8 nucleotides align to TRBD1. J was trimmed by 8 bases and V by 8 bases; bases with no gene match: 10. In germline, CDR1 is LNHNV, CDR2 YYDKDF (reference sequence). The CDR3 runs 14 residues. The CDR3 loop reads CATGPRGRREKLFF. DNA of the CDR3: TGTGCCACCGGTCCCAGGGGGCGCCGGGAAAAACTGTTTTTT.

A remark on this clone: A junction boundary mismatches the germline segment, possibly from a read error. Other DNA sequences in the same sample also yield this CDR3. CDR3 amino acids: CASSQPRGAGVTGELFF. The CDR3 DNA reads TGCGCCAGCAGCCAACCCCGGGGGGCAGGGGTCACCGGAGAGCTGTTTTTT. V usage is TRBV4-3 and J usage is TRBJ2-2; D possibly corresponds to TRBD2 (7 bases). Germline V gene data show CDR1 as LGHNA and CDR2 as YSLEER. The CDR3 sequence is 17 residues long.

The rearrangement joins TRBV6-1 to TRBJ2-7; 7 nucleotides agree with TRBD1. The CDR3 runs to 14 residues. V lost 5 bases and J lost 2; bases outside the gene matches: 6. The germline gives CDR1 MNHNS, CDR2 SASEGT. This chain's CDR3 is CASSRNRGAYEQYF. The DNA of the CDR3 is TGTGCCAGCAGTCGAAACAGGGGAGCCTACGAGCAGTACTTC.

The chain links TRBV6-1 to TRBJ2-7; 7 bases align to TRBD1. The CDR3 runs 18 residues. Losses at the gene ends were 2 bases for V and 2 bases for J; bases not matched to a gene: 15. Germline V gives CDR1 MNHNS, CDR2 SASEGT. In DNA form, the CDR3 reads TGTGCCAGCAGTGAACAAGTAGCCGGGACAGCAACTACCTACGAGCAGTACTTC. Translation gives CASSEQVAGTATTYEQYF.

The J gene is TRBJ1-1, the V gene TRBV19; 7 nucleotides match TRBD1. Germline V gene lookup returns CDR1 LNHDA and CDR2 SQIVND (reference sequence). The CDR3 loop spans 16 amino acids. V was clipped by 4 bases and J by 1 base; unmatched bases: 9. CDR3 coding DNA: TGTGCCAGTAGTAAACAGGGGAGGTTTCCGAACACTGAAGCTTTCTTT. Amino acids: CASSKQGRFPNTEAFF.

This clone was seen only a few times. The chain uses TRBV5-4 and TRBJ2-5, with D perhaps TRBD2 (6 bases). Germline V gives CDR1 SGHNT, CDR2 YYREEE (reference sequence). This CDR3 is 14 amino acids long. V was pared by 3 bases and J by 9 bases, with 18 bases between. CDR3 nucleotide sequence: TGTGCCAGCAGCTCGGAGGGACCGCTAGGGGCCCAGTACTTC. The encoded protein is CASSSEGPLGAQYF.

This clone appeared a single time. V gene TRBV28 combines with J gene TRBJ2-7; 9 bases match TRBD2. Losses at the gene ends were 10 bases for V and 5 bases for J; bases not matched to a gene: 12. Looked up from germline, CDR1 is MDHEN and CDR2 is SYDVKM. The CDR3 has 14 residues. The CDR3 DNA reads as TGTGCCAACAGCCCTAGCGGGGTCCGGGACGAGCAGTACTTC. Residues: CANSPSGVRDEQYF.